This TCR beta chain was identified in a study of immune cell composition in non-small cell lung cancer. Background on the study: Tumours were mainly lung adenocarcinoma or squamous cell carcinoma. Study-level points and caveats: Overall clonality, unlike maximal tumour-associated clone frequency, did not predict TIL reactivity.

For this clone: No antigen is known for it.

Normal lung sampling was at least 3 cm from the tumour, as distant as possible. Template was genomic DNA from frozen, unsorted single-cell suspensions. Profiled with immunoSEQ multiplex PCR; TCRdb holds only in-frame clones, not every one. The table includes about 3,500 clones, approximately 70% detected once. The trim removed 4 bases at V and 6 bases at J, leaving 2 bases unmatched. The CDR3 totals 14 residues. The germline V gene encodes CDR1 SEHNR and CDR2 FQNEAQ (reference sequence). Sequenced sample: non-adjacent lung tissue. The V and J genes are TRBV7-9 and TRBJ1-4; TRBD1 aligns across 10 bases. The clonotype originates from a human donor with non-small cell lung cancer. The CDR3 loop reads CASSSGTGDEKLFF. The CDR3 DNA follows: TGTGCCAGCAGCTCCGGGACAGGGGATGAAAAACTGTTTTTT.